These 14 T cell receptor beta chains were all obtained from the same sample, sequenced in a study of human T cells and chemical hapten exposure. One entry per CDR3 protein, called by TCRdb with MiXCR from the RACE reads. The sample has tens of thousands of distinct CDR3 sequences; roughly a tenth are singletons. Time point indicated: patch test 1, 2 weeks after DPC sensitization. Treatment reported: therapeutic diphenylcyclopropenone sensitization with weekly scalp DPC. Material: whole blood, obtained in connection with sensitization to the hapten diphenylcyclopropenone (DPC). The receptors were sampled from a man aged 35-49 years with alopecia areata. Some clones in this sample may be carry-over from other donors' samples.

This clonotype was picked up many times. The V call is TRBV18, the J call TRBJ2-1, with TRBD1 as a possible D gene (5 bases). The CDR3 loop spans 13 amino acids. CDR1 and CDR2 (germline): KGHSH, LQKENI. The V end was cut by 2 bases, the J end by 9 bases, with 11 bases between. CDR3 bases: TGTGCCAGCTCACCATTTCAGGGTGGTGAGCAGTTCTTC. Translating gives CASSPFQGGEQFF.

This clonotype was found a few times. V and J are TRBV5-6 and TRBJ2-5; D may be TRBD2 (6 bases). With 4 bases removed from V and 0 bases from J, the gap between germline ends came to 7 bases. The germline CDR1 and CDR2 sequences are SGHDT and YYEEEE. This CDR3 contains 13 residues. The CDR3 reads CASSGGYQETQYF. DNA for the CDR3: TGTGCCAGCAGCGGGGGGTACCAAGAGACCCAGTACTTC. The variable domain in full, with the rest retrieved from reference TRBV5-6 and TRBJ2-5, is DAGVTQSPTHLIKTRGQQVTLRCSPKSGHDTVSWYQQALGQGPQFIFQYYEEEERQRGNFPDRFSGHQFPNYSSELNVNALLLGDSALYLCASSGGYQETQYFGPGTRLLVL.

The table lists this clonotype with many counts. The genes are TRBV19 and TRBJ1-4, with a weak D call TRBD1 (6 bases). Per the germline V gene, CDR1 is LNHDA and CDR2 is SQIVND (reference sequence). The CDR3 runs 16 residues. V gave up 6 bases and J gave up 3 bases, with 17 bases separating them. The DNA for the CDR3 is TGTGCCAGTAGCTCCGGGACAAGAAGAGCTAATGAAAAACTGTTTTTT. This sequence encodes CASSSGTRRANEKLFF.

V and J are TRBV19 and TRBJ2-7; 13 nucleotides line up with TRBD2. Per germline, CDR1 LNHDA and CDR2 SQIVND (reference sequence). CDR3 length: 16 residues. The V segment lost 5 bases and the J segment 2 bases; nucleotides outside the gene matches: 6. The chain's CDR3 is CASSQGTSGAPYEQYF. As DNA, the CDR3 is TGTGCCAGTAGTCAAGGGACTAGCGGGGCCCCCTACGAGCAGTACTTC.

This clonotype appeared a single time. It may be a read error: a sequence one base away is much more abundant. V and J are TRBV30 and TRBJ1-1; TRBD1 might be the D (6 bases). The germline gives CDR1 GTSNPN, CDR2 SVGIG (reference sequence). The CDR3 extends over 15 amino acids. The CDR3 coding sequence is TGTGCCTGGAGTTCTGGGGGCGTGAAGAACACTGAAGCTTCCTTT. Encoded protein: CAWSSGGVKNTEASF.

This clonotype was detected only a few times. The rearrangement links TRBV28 to TRBJ2-5; TRBD2 agrees at 7 bases. J was trimmed by 0 bases and V by 3 bases; bases with no gene match: 10. CDR1 is MDHEN, CDR2 SYDVKM, per germline. This CDR3 comprises 17 residues. Here the CDR3 DNA reads TGTGCCAGCAGTTTCATAGGGGCTAGCGGCAACCAAGAGACCCAGTACTTC. This sequence encodes CASSFIGASGNQETQYF.

This clonotype is labeled medium-sized. The gene calls are TRBV6-6 and TRBJ1-2, with a weak D call TRBD1 (5 bases). The CDR3 has 14 amino acids. Trimming shortened V by 2 bases and J by 3 bases, and 10 bases separated the two germline ends. The germline V gene has CDR1 MNHNY and CDR2 SVGAGI (reference sequence). The CDR3 reads CASSYAGTHYGYTF. The CDR3 DNA sequence: TGTGCCAGCAGTTACGCCGGGACCCACTATGGCTACACCTTC.

Ten or more counts support this clonotype. The V and J genes are TRBV2 and TRBJ2-1; 10 positions match TRBD2. Germline CDR1 SNHLY, CDR2 FYNNEI. J gave up 9 bases and V 4 bases, and 9 bases lay outside the gene matches. The CDR3 extends over 15 amino acids. CDR3 protein: CASSGLAGVSSEQFF. CDR3 in DNA: TGTGCCAGCAGTGGGCTAGCGGGAGTATCTAGTGAGCAGTTCTTC.

The CDR3 loop is CASSLEGSYQETQYF. CDR3 bases: TGCGCCAGCAGCTTGGAAGGGTCGTACCAAGAGACCCAGTACTTC. This chain uses TRBV5-1 with TRBJ2-5; D uncertain. The CDR3 is made up of 15 amino acids. Trimming shortened V by 0 bases and J by 0 bases, and 9 bases separated the two germline ends. The germline V gene has CDR1 SGHRS and CDR2 YFSETQ. The whole variable domain, remainder taken from reference TRBV5-1 and TRBJ2-5, is KAGVTQTPRYLIKTRGQQVTLSCSPISGHRSVSWYQQTPGQGLQFLFEYFSETQRNKGNFPGRFSGRQFSNSRSEMNVSTLELGDSALYLCASSLEGSYQETQYFGPGTRLLVL.

The chain carries TRBV25-1 and TRBJ2-5; possible D gene TRBD1, 6 bases. The germline V gene encodes CDR1 MGHDK and CDR2 SYGVNS. V was cut by 5 bases and J by 1 base, with 17 bases left in between. The CDR3 has 16 residues. CDR3 nucleotides: TGTGCCAGCAGTCGTTTACTCTCAGGGGCCCAAGAGACCCAGTACTTC. Residues: CASSRLLSGAQETQYF.

Ten or more counts support this clonotype. This chain links TRBV12-3 or TRBV12-4 with TRBJ2-1; 10 nucleotides match TRBD2. J lost 9 bases, V lost 3 bases, and 11 bases had no gene match. The CDR3 contains 16 residues. CDR3 coding DNA: TGTGCCAGCAGTTTGAGTCTAGCGGGAGTAATAGCTGAGCAGTTCTTC. It yields the protein CASSLSLAGVIAEQFF.

The chain employs TRBV28 and TRBJ2-6; D unresolved. The length of the CDR3 is 17 residues. Deletions cut 6 bases from V and 0 bases from J, with 15 bases between. The germline V gene has CDR1 MDHEN and CDR2 SYDVKM. The CDR3: CASRPMTYPSGANVLTF. The CDR3 bases are TGTGCCAGCAGGCCAATGACGTACCCCTCTGGGGCCAACGTCCTGACTTTC.

This clonotype has a handful of counts. The rearrangement links TRBV19 to TRBJ1-1, with 8 bases lining up with TRBD1. CDR1 LNHDA and CDR2 SQIVND come from the germline V gene (reference sequence). V lost 1 base to trimming and J lost 6 bases; unmatched junction nucleotides: 7. CDR3 length: 15 residues. CDR3 bases: TGTGCCAGTAGTATAGGGACCCAGGGGGCGGCTGAAGCTTTCTTT. Its translation: CASSIGTQGAAEAFF.

This clonotype appeared many times. In nucleotides, the CDR3 is TGTGCCAGCAGCCAACCCAGTGAGCAGTACTTC. Protein sequence: CASSQPSEQYF. The chain links TRBV7-8 to TRBJ2-7; no clear D. There are 11 residues in the CDR3. Germline CDR1 SGHVS, CDR2 FQNEAQ. Trimming took 5 bases from V and 7 from J, leaving 9 bases between them.